Below, 5 T cell receptor beta chains from the same sample are listed, as sequenced in a study of shared clonotypes between healthy human individuals. The assay was immunoSEQ multiplex PCR, and TCRdb's table has in-frame clones only and misses some. Among about 1.5 million clones, 95% to 99% were seen once, and the ten largest hold roughly 0.4%. Material: naive CD4+ T cells sorted from blood. Subset denoted: CD45RA+ positively selected. All receptors come from a man aged 30-40 years in good health.

In its sample, this clone was seen once. The CDR3 region is CASSLPTSGRAIHNEQFF. CDR3 sequence (DNA): TGCGCCAGCAGCCTACCGACTAGCGGGAGGGCCATCCACAATGAGCAGTTCTTC. V gene TRBV5-1 combines with J gene TRBJ2-1; the match to TRBD2 covers 14 bases. The germline V gene has CDR1 SGHRS and CDR2 YFSETQ. V trimming: 4 bases; J trimming: 5 bases; junction bases outside the gene matches: 11. This CDR3 is 18 amino acids long.

The chain employs TRBV9 and TRBJ1-2, with TRBD1 matching 9 bases. Trimming at V came to 4 bases and at J to 7 bases, leaving 14 bases not matched to a gene. This CDR3 is 16 amino acids long. The germline V gene has CDR1 SGDLS and CDR2 YYNGEE. The chain's CDR3 is CASSPTLGTGSSGYTF. DNA of the CDR3: TGTGCCAGCAGCCCCACCCTTGGGACAGGGTCGTCTGGCTACACCTTC.

This chain links TRBV11-2 with TRBJ2-2; D is possibly TRBD2 (5 bases). The CDR3 loop spans 15 amino acids. Trimming took 3 bases from V and 1 from J, leaving 9 bases between them. CDR1 SGHAT and CDR2 FQNNGV come from the germline V gene. This CDR3 is CASSLRALNTGELFF. In nucleotides, the CDR3 is TGTGCCAGCAGCTTGAGGGCGCTGAACACCGGGGAGCTGTTTTTT.

The chain links TRBV2 to TRBJ1-5; D gene uncertain. The germline CDR1 and CDR2 sequences are SNHLY and FYNNEI. This CDR3 spans 13 amino acids. V lost 7 bases and J lost 7, with 14 bases in between. The CDR3 DNA follows: TGTGCCAGCAACGCTGGGAGTCACCAGCCCCAGCATTTT. Its translation: CASNAGSHQPQHF.

V is TRBV13 and J is TRBJ2-5; possible D gene TRBD1, 6 bases. V was clipped by 1 base and J by 5 bases, with 14 bases between them. The CDR3 contains 15 residues. Per germline, CDR1 PRHDT and CDR2 FYEKMQ (reference sequence). CDR3 sequence: CASSLDRGTSETQYF. In DNA form, the CDR3 reads TGTGCCAGCAGCTTAGATAGGGGGACCTCTGAGACCCAGTACTTC.